This paragraph covers one T cell receptor beta chain sequence. The clone's antigen remains unknown. No base quality values were provided; no much bigger clone lies one nucleotide off. These data originate in a study of blood T cell repertoires in COVID-19 (TCRdb year 2020). Some background on the complete study: Collaborator samples came from the United States, Italy and Spain and covered acute and convalescent phases of COVID-19. The material from the prospective study consisted of cDNA or gDNA derived from T cells, B-cell-depleted T cells, or PBMCs. The dataset comprised deeply sampled blood TCRbeta repertoires from subjects exposed to, actively infected with, or recovered from COVID-19. The repertoires were made available in a free public database intended to serve as a resource for research on the immune response to SARS-CoV-2. The samples were drawn from two sources: the first 160 participants of the ongoing ImmuneRACE study, and 1,200 or so subjects contributed by 6 global collaborators. A de-identified subject ID, COVID-19 status, age in years and sex were almost always included in the sample metadata. Where HLA class I and class II types were available, the types were taken from metadata supplied by the sample provider, not from assay-based typing. Overall study outcomes, separate from this receptor: Clinical and demographic metadata were provided uncurated, with the amount varying by source and participant.

The immunoSEQ Assay, a bias-controlled multiplex PCR, was used to amplify TCRbeta CDR3 regions from genomic DNA. The paper's processing steps were these. The number of nucleated cells in each sample was estimated by amplification of reference gene primers within the assay. To quantify the absolute abundance of each unique TCRbeta CDR3 rearrangement, sequence reads were collapsed and filtered. For each sample, productive Simpson clonality was calculated as the square root of Simpson's diversity index over productive rearrangements. Drawn from immuneACCESS, this table holds only the in-frame rearrangements with V and J called that TCRdb kept. Clones are partly lost; checked studies trace under half to an unresolved V gene and leave the rest unexplained. That table furnishes V, J and clone size, whereas the DNA furnished D and trimming. For this sample the table gives approximately 120,000 clones, of which almost 80% were detected only once. Jointly, the top ten make up 20% to 25% of the sample.

The germline V gene (reference sequence) sets CDR1 to LNHNV and CDR2 to YYDKDF. V was cut back by 0 bases and J by 7 bases, leaving a gap of 12 bases between them. The CDR3 measures 14 amino acids from cysteine to phenylalanine. Here the CDR3 DNA is all that survives: 42 bases in frame from base 1. Collaborating institutions collected whole blood in K2EDTA tubes following their own protocols. For TCRbeta analysis, collaborators shipped samples in one of three forms: frozen whole blood, isolated PBMCs, or DNA extracted from either of those sample types. Sequenced: peripheral blood. The TCR originated in a human donor in a cohort sampled during active COVID-19. The rearrangement combines TRBV15 with TRBJ1-1, and TRBD1 may be the D gene, going by 6 matching bases. The CDR3 protein: CATSRDRGGGEAFF. The DNA sequence is TGTGCCACCAGCAGAGACAGGGGCGGAGGTGAAGCTTTCTTT.